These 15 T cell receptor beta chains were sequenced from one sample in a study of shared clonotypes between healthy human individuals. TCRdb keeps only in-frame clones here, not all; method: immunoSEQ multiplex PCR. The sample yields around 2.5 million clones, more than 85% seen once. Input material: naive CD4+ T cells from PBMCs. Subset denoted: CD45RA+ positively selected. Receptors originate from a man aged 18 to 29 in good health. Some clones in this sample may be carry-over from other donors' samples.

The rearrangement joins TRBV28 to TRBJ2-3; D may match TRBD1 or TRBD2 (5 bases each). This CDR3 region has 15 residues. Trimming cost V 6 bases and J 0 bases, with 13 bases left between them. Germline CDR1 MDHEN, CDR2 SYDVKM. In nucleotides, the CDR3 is TGTGCCAGCAGCACCTTCGGGGCTAGCACAGATACGCAGTATTTT. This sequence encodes CASSTFGASTDTQYF.

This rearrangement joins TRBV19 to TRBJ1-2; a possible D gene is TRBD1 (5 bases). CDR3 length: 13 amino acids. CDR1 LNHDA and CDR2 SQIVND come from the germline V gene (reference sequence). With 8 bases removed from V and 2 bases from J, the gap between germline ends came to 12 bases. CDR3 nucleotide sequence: TGTGCCAGTGCGGAGAGGGGCAACTATGGCTACACCTTC. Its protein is CASAERGNYGYTF.

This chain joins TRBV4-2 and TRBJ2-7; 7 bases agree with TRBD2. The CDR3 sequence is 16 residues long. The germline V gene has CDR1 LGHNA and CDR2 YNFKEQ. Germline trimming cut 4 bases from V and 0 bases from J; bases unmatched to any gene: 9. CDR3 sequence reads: CASSPRSAGNSYEQYF. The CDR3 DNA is TGTGCCAGCAGCCCCCGATCAGCGGGAAACTCCTACGAGCAGTACTTC.

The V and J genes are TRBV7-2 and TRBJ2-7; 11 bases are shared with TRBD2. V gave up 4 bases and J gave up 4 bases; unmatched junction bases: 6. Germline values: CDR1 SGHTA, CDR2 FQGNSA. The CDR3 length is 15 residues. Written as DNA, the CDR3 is TGTGCCAGCAGCTATAGCGGGAGGGGGGTGTACGAGCAGTACTTC. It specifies CASSYSGRGVYEQYF.

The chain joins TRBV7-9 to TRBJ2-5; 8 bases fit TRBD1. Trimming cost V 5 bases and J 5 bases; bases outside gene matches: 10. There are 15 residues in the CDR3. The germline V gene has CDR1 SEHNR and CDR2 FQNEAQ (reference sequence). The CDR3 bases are TGTGCCAGCAGCCCACCAGGGGGCGAATCGGAGACCCAGTACTTC. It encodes CASSPPGGESETQYF. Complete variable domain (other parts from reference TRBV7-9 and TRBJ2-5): DTGVSQNPRHKITKRGQNVTFRCDPISEHNRLYWYRQTLGQGPEFLTYFQNEAQLEKSRLLSDRFSAERPKGSFSTLEIQRTEQGDSAMYLCASSPPGGESETQYFGPGTRLLVL.

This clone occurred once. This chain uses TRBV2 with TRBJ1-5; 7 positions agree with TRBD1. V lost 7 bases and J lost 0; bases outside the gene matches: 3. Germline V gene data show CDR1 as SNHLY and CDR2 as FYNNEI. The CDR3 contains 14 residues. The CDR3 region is CASKWDSSNQPQHF. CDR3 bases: TGTGCCAGCAAATGGGACAGTAGCAATCAGCCCCAGCATTTT.

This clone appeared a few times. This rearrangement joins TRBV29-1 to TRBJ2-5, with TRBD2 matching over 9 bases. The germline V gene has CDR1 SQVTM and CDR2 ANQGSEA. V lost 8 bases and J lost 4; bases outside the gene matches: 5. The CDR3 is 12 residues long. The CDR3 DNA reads TGCAGCTCGACTAGCGGTTCAGAGACCCAGTACTTC. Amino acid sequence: CSSTSGSETQYF.

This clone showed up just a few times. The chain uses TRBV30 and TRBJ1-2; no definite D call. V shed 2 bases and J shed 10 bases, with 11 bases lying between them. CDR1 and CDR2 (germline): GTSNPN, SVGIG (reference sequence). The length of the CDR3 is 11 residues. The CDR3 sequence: CAWSSSGYYTF. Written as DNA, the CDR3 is TGTGCCTGGAGTAGCAGCGGGTACTACACCTTC.

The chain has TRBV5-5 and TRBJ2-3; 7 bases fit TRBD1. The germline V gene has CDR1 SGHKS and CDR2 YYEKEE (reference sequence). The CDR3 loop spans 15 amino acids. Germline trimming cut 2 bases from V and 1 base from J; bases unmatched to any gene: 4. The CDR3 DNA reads TGTGCCAGCAGCTTCGCCGGGACAGGCACAGATACGCAGTATTTT. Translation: CASSFAGTGTDTQYF.

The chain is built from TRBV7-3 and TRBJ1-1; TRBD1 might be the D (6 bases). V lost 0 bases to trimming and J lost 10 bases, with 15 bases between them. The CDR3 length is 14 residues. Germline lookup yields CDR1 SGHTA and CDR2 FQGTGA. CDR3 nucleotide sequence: TGTGCCAGCAGCTTAACCCATGGCGGGGGGCGAGCTTTCTTT. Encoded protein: CASSLTHGGGRAFF.

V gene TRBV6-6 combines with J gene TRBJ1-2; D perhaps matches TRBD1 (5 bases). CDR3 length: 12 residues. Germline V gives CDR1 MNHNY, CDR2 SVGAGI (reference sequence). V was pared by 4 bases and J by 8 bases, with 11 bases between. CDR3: CASSSPTDGYTF. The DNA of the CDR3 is TGTGCCAGCAGTTCGCCGACAGACGGCTACACCTTC.

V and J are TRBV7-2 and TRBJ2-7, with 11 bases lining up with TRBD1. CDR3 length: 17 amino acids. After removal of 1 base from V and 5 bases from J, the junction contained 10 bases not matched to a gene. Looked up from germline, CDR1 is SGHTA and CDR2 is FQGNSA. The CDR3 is CASSLDRPGQGEHEQYF. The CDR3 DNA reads TGTGCCAGCAGCTTAGATAGACCGGGACAGGGGGAACACGAGCAGTACTTC.

For the CDR3, the DNA is TGTGCCAGCAACACCATAGGAGCAGTACCGGTGTACTATGGCTACACCTTC. This encodes CASNTIGAVPVYYGYTF. V and J are TRBV28 and TRBJ1-2; D is unclear. V shed 7 bases and J shed 3 bases, with 24 bases lying between them. The germline V gene encodes CDR1 MDHEN and CDR2 SYDVKM. The CDR3 spans 17 residues.

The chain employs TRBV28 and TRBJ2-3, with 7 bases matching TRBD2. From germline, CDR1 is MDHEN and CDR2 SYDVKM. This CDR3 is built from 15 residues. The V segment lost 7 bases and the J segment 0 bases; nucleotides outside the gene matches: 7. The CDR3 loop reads CASKFAGVSTDTQYF. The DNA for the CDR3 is TGTGCCAGCAAATTTGCGGGGGTTAGCACAGATACGCAGTATTTT.

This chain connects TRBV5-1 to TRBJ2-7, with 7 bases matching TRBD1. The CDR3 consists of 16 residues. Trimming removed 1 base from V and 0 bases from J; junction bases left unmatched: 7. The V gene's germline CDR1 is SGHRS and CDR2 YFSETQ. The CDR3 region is CASSLTGQPHSYEQYF. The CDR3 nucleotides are TGCGCCAGCAGCTTGACGGGACAGCCCCACTCCTACGAGCAGTACTTC.